This entry lists 31 T cell receptor beta chains sequenced from one sample in a study of cytomegalovirus exposure and HLA in healthy donors. PCR used 60 Vbeta primers and 13 Jbeta primers. Sequencing used immunoSEQ multiplex PCR; TCRdb keeps in-frame clones, though not all of them. The table lists some 140,000 clones, around 68% of them singletons. Sequenced material: PBMCs. The receptors here all came from a man aged 25 to 45 in good health and CMV-seronegative.

This clone appeared a single time. The V and J genes are TRBV6-5 and TRBJ1-2, with TRBD1 matching over 10 bases. CDR1 is MNHEY, CDR2 SVGAGI, per germline. Trimming removed 7 bases from V and 7 bases from J; junction bases left unmatched: 6. There are 13 residues in the CDR3. The CDR3 protein is CASTRGQGGGYTF. The DNA for the CDR3 is TGTGCCAGCACCCGTGGACAGGGGGGTGGCTACACCTTC.

This chain uses TRBV7-9 with TRBJ2-2; 8 bases are a match to TRBD1. The CDR3 runs to 16 residues. Per the germline V gene, CDR1 is SEHNR and CDR2 is FQNEAQ (reference sequence). V shed 2 bases, J shed 0 bases, and the junction held 2 bases outside the gene matches. CDR3 in amino acids: CASSLSTGANTGELFF. The CDR3 DNA sequence: TGTGCCAGCAGCTTATCGACAGGGGCGAACACCGGGGAGCTGTTTTTT.

The chain is built from TRBV25-1 and TRBJ1-1, with a weak D call TRBD1 (5 bases). Germline V lookup: CDR1 MGHDK, CDR2 SYGVNS. With 4 bases removed from V and 1 base from J, the gap between germline ends came to 10 bases. The CDR3 length is 14 residues. CDR3 coding DNA: TGTGCCAGCAGTGGGCGAACAGGGAACACTGAAGCTTTCTTT. Its protein product is CASSGRTGNTEAFF.

CDR3 sequence: CASSPTRGGQGETQYF. Here the CDR3 DNA reads TGTGCCAGCAGCCCCACCCGCGGCGGACAGGGTGAGACCCAGTACTTC. This sequence joins TRBV7-3 and TRBJ2-5; 8 bases agree with TRBD1. The V gene end was trimmed by 5 bases and the J gene end by 5 bases; junction bases not matched to a gene: 13. There are 16 residues in the CDR3. Germline V gene data show CDR1 as SGHTA and CDR2 as FQGTGA. Based on the CDR3 plus reference TRBV7-3 and TRBJ2-5, the full variable domain is GAGVSQTPSNKVTEKGKYVELRCDPISGHTALYWYRQSLGQGPEFLIYFQGTGAADDSGLPNDRFFAVRPEGSVSTLKIQRTERGDSAVYLCASSPTRGGQGETQYFGPGTRLLVL.

V and J are TRBV15 and TRBJ1-3; D may be TRBD1 (5 bases). V was pared by 0 bases and J by 0 bases, with 15 bases between. The CDR3 runs 18 residues. CDR1 LNHNV and CDR2 YYDKDF come from the germline V gene (reference sequence). This CDR3 is CATSRDSTAPSSGNTIYF. The CDR3 DNA reads TGTGCCACCAGCAGAGATTCGACAGCTCCGAGCTCTGGAAACACCATATATTTT.

The chain is built from TRBV7-8 and TRBJ1-1, with 10 bases lining up with TRBD1. Germline V gene data show CDR1 as SGHVS and CDR2 as FQNEAQ. The CDR3 is 15 residues long. Losses at the gene ends were 1 base for V and 4 bases for J; bases not matched to a gene: 3. As DNA, the CDR3 is TGTGCCAGCAGCTTAGGCGACAGGGGGCCCACTGAAGCTTTCTTT. Protein: CASSLGDRGPTEAFF.

The chain couples TRBV5-3 to TRBJ1-4; a possible D gene is TRBD1 (6 bases). TRBV5-3 is identified as an open reading frame with a role that is uncertain. The V end was cut by 4 bases, the J end by 1 base, with 20 bases between. The CDR3 runs 18 residues. The CDR3 spells CARSDRDTHEGTNEKLFF. CDR3 in DNA: TGTGCCAGAAGCGACCGGGACACACACGAAGGAACTAATGAAAAACTGTTTTTT.

This clone was seen once. V gene TRBV6-5 combines with J gene TRBJ2-5; 9 nucleotides match TRBD2. The CDR3 runs 15 residues. The V segment lost 6 bases and the J segment 5 bases; nucleotides outside the gene matches: 10. Germline values: CDR1 MNHEY, CDR2 SVGAGI. Here the CDR3 DNA reads TGTGCCAGCAGCCGCGGGGGGGCTATCCAGGAGACCCAGTACTTC. Protein: CASSRGGAIQETQYF.

The chain recombines TRBV28 with TRBJ1-4, with a weak D call TRBD1 (5 bases). CDR1 is MDHEN and CDR2 is SYDVKM in the germline V gene. Trimming took 5 bases from V and 8 from J, leaving 15 bases between them. This CDR3 has 14 residues. The DNA of the CDR3 is TGTGCCAGCAGTCCCTCGGGGGTGGAGGAAAAACTGTTTTTT. Protein: CASSPSGVEEKLFF.

V and J are TRBV4-3 and TRBJ2-1; 9 bases fit TRBD2. Germline V gene sequence: CDR1 LGHNA, CDR2 YSLEER. J lost 4 bases, V lost 0 bases, and 4 bases had no gene match. CDR3 size: 16 residues. The CDR3: CASSQDRLAVYNEQFF. The CDR3 DNA reads as TGCGCCAGCAGCCAAGACAGACTAGCGGTTTACAATGAGCAGTTCTTC.

This clone was found a few times. V and J are TRBV30 and TRBJ1-1; 10 bases are shared with TRBD1. The junction had 3 bases not matched to a gene; V was cut back by 5 bases and J by 0 bases. Germline CDR1 and CDR2: GTSNPN and SVGIG (reference sequence). The length of the CDR3 is 14 residues. The CDR3: CAWGTGDMNTEAFF. CDR3 in DNA: TGTGCCTGGGGGACAGGGGACATGAACACTGAAGCTTTCTTT. The full variable domain, rest sourced from reference TRBV30 and TRBJ1-1, is SQTIHQWPATLVQPVGSPLSLECTVEGTSNPNLYWYRQAAGRGLQLLFYSVGIGQISSEVPQNLSASRPQDRQFILSSKKLLLSDSGFYLCAWGTGDMNTEAFFGQGTRLTVV.

This rearrangement joins TRBV6-1 to TRBJ1-1; a weak D match, TRBD1 (5 bases). This CDR3 spans 13 amino acids. V gave up 6 bases and J gave up 3 bases, with 11 bases separating them. Germline lookup yields CDR1 MNHNS and CDR2 SASEGT. The CDR3, as DNA: TGTGCCAGCAGAGGGGATGTAGACACTGAAGCTTTCTTT. Protein sequence: CASRGDVDTEAFF.

The CDR3 DNA is TGTGCCAGCAGCTTAGTTGCGGGGTGTGGAAACACCATATATTTT. Amino acids: CASSLVAGCGNTIYF. The V call is TRBV7-2, the J call TRBJ1-3, with D unclear. The length of the CDR3 is 15 residues. V lost 1 base and J lost 3, with 10 bases in between. The germline CDR1 and CDR2 sequences are SGHTA and FQGNSA.

This clone was observed a handful of times. The chain uses TRBV2 and TRBJ2-5; 13 bases fit TRBD2. The CDR3 is made up of 15 amino acids. With V trimmed by 6 bases and J by 5 bases, 6 bases remained unmatched. In germline, CDR1 is SNHLY, CDR2 FYNNEI. The CDR3 DNA sequence: TGTGCCAGCAGAAACACGGGACTAGCGGGGGAGACCCAGTACTTC. Protein: CASRNTGLAGETQYF.

V gene TRBV4-1 combines with J gene TRBJ2-7; TRBD1 matches 10 bases. Per the germline V gene, CDR1 is MGHRA and CDR2 is YSYEKL. Trimming cost V 4 bases and J 2 bases; bases outside gene matches: 11. The CDR3 spans 17 residues. The CDR3 sequence: CASSPLGTGVRPYEQYF. The CDR3 coding sequence is TGCGCCAGCAGCCCCCTAGGGACAGGGGTTCGCCCCTACGAGCAGTACTTC.

The chain recombines TRBV29-1 with TRBJ2-1, with a possible D match to TRBD2 (5 bases). The CDR3 runs to 15 residues. Looked up from germline, CDR1 is SQVTM and CDR2 is ANQGSEA. With 7 bases removed from V and 1 base from J, the gap between germline ends came to 17 bases. DNA for the CDR3: TGCAGCGGCCTAACGGGGAAGAGATCCTACAATGAGCAGTTCTTC. Translation: CSGLTGKRSYNEQFF.

The V call is TRBV5-5, the J call TRBJ2-7; 9 nucleotides line up with TRBD1. Losses at the gene ends were 0 bases for V and 0 bases for J; bases not matched to a gene: 4. The CDR3 has 16 amino acids. The V gene's germline CDR1 is SGHKS and CDR2 YYEKEE (reference sequence). Here the CDR3 DNA reads TGTGCCAGCAGCTTGGGGGGGACAGGGACCTCCTACGAGCAGTACTTC. It specifies CASSLGGTGTSYEQYF.

For the CDR3, the DNA is TGTGCCAGCAGACCACAGCAAAACTATGGCTACACCTTC. Protein: CASRPQQNYGYTF. The rearrangement uses TRBV28 and TRBJ1-2; D remains unclear. This CDR3 is 13 amino acids long. Germline loops: CDR1 MDHEN, CDR2 SYDVKM. V was cut by 6 bases and J by 2 bases, with 10 bases left in between.

This clone was seen only once. This rearrangement joins TRBV7-9 to TRBJ2-5; D uncertain. Trimming removed 4 bases at V and 5 bases at J, with 5 bases between. Per the germline V gene, CDR1 is SEHNR and CDR2 is FQNEAQ (reference sequence). This CDR3 is 11 amino acids long. The CDR3 reads CASSSGETQYF. The CDR3 region has the DNA TGTGCCAGCAGCTCCGGGGAGACCCAGTACTTC.

This clone was found a few times. V and J are TRBV6-4 and TRBJ2-2; D gene ambiguous. Germline V gives CDR1 MRHNA, CDR2 SNTAGT. The V end lost 5 bases, the J end lost 2 bases, and 9 bases lay between the germline ends. The CDR3 has 14 residues. The DNA of the CDR3 is TGTGCCAGCAGTCACCTAGACAACACCGGGGAGCTGTTTTTT. Translation gives CASSHLDNTGELFF.

This chain joins TRBV30 and TRBJ1-6; no firm D call. Trimming removed 3 bases from V and 7 bases from J, with 13 bases in between. In germline, CDR1 is GTSNPN, CDR2 SVGIG (reference sequence). This CDR3 is built from 14 residues. CDR3 DNA sequence: TGTGCCTGGAGCAGCGATACATGGAATTCACCCCTCCACTTT. It specifies CAWSSDTWNSPLHF.

This chain joins TRBV5-4 and TRBJ2-4; D is unclear. This CDR3 spans 16 amino acids. Per the germline V gene, CDR1 is SGHNT and CDR2 is YYREEE (reference sequence). The germline V and J ends were trimmed by 4 bases and 1 base, with 15 bases remaining between them. The CDR3 sequence is CASSPDSPGAKNIQYF. The CDR3 coding sequence is TGTGCCAGCAGCCCCGACTCCCCTGGGGCCAAAAACATTCAGTACTTC.

About this clone: Additional DNA sequences in this sample encode the identical CDR3. The chain combines TRBV7-2 with TRBJ2-7; 7 bases are shared with TRBD1. With V trimmed by 5 bases and J by 0 bases, 4 bases remained unmatched. The germline gives CDR1 SGHTA, CDR2 FQGNSA. The CDR3 contains 14 residues. Here the CDR3 DNA reads TGTGCCAGCAGCCCTGGACAGGCCTCCTACGAGCAGTACTTC. This translates into CASSPGQASYEQYF.

The chain couples TRBV27 to TRBJ2-2, with a tentative D call TRBD2 (5 bases). The ends were cut back, 6 bases at V and 0 bases at J, with 8 bases in the middle. CDR1 is MNHEY and CDR2 is SMNVEV in the germline V gene (reference sequence). The CDR3 runs to 14 residues. The CDR3 region has the DNA TGTGCCAGCAGGAGCGGATCGAACACCGGGGAGCTGTTTTTT. This gives the protein CASRSGSNTGELFF.

For this clone: Additional DNA sequences in this sample encode the identical CDR3. The chain carries TRBV27 and TRBJ1-1; D not resolved. CDR1 and CDR2 (germline): MNHEY, SMNVEV (reference sequence). Trimming removed 6 bases from V and 2 bases from J, with 10 bases in between. The CDR3 totals 13 residues. In DNA form, the CDR3 reads TGTGCCAGCAGCTCGACACGCAACACTGAAGCTTTCTTT. This sequence encodes CASSSTRNTEAFF.

This clone was seen just once. The V and J genes are TRBV7-3 and TRBJ2-5, with 9 bases matching TRBD2. Trimming at V came to 4 bases and at J to 1 base, leaving 4 bases not matched to a gene. Germline lookup yields CDR1 SGHTA and CDR2 FQGTGA. The length of the CDR3 is 15 residues. Written as DNA, the CDR3 is TGTGCCAGCAGCTCGGGACTAGCAGGCCAAGAGACCCAGTACTTC. It yields the protein CASSSGLAGQETQYF.

The chain carries TRBV7-9 and TRBJ2-7, with 8 bases that match TRBD2. Unmatched junction bases numbered 4, after V lost 5 bases and J lost 4 bases. The CDR3 is 13 residues long. The germline gives CDR1 SEHNR, CDR2 FQNEAQ (reference sequence). Written as DNA, the CDR3 is TGTGCCAGCAGCATATCGGGGGGGTACGAGCAGTACTTC. As protein: CASSISGGYEQYF. Complete variable domain (other parts from reference TRBV7-9 and TRBJ2-7): DTGVSQNPRHKITKRGQNVTFRCDPISEHNRLYWYRQTLGQGPEFLTYFQNEAQLEKSRLLSDRFSAERPKGSFSTLEIQRTEQGDSAMYLCASSISGGYEQYFGPGTRLTVT.

The rearrangement joins TRBV2 to TRBJ1-5, with D perhaps matching TRBD1 (6 bases). The ends were cut back, 8 bases at V and 5 bases at J, with 10 bases in the middle. CDR1 and CDR2 from the germline V gene are SNHLY and FYNNEI. This CDR3 is 12 amino acids long. Here the CDR3 reads CASLRQDQPQHF. CDR3 in DNA: TGTGCCAGCCTCCGACAGGATCAGCCCCAGCATTTT.

The rearrangement uses TRBV19 and TRBJ1-4, with D tentatively TRBD1 (6 bases). Germline V CDR1 and CDR2: LNHDA, SQIVND (reference sequence). The CDR3 runs 17 residues. The V gene lost 5 bases and the J gene lost 5 bases, with 21 bases spanning the gap. CDR3 loop: CASSPRRTEGKNEKLFF. DNA for the CDR3: TGTGCCAGTAGTCCCAGAAGGACAGAAGGGAAGAATGAAAAACTGTTTTTT. The full variable domain, in which reference TRBV19 and TRBJ1-4 provide the parts outside the CDR3, is DGGITQSPKYLFRKEGQNVTLSCEQNLNHDAMYWYRQDPGQGLRLIYYSQIVNDFQKGDIAEGYSVSREKKESFPLTVTSAQKNPTAFYLCASSPRRTEGKNEKLFFGSGTQLSVL.

This chain connects TRBV25-1 to TRBJ2-2; D remains ambiguous. The length of the CDR3 is 15 residues. Deletions cut 3 bases from V and 0 bases from J, with 8 bases between. CDR1 and CDR2 (germline): MGHDK, SYGVNS. The CDR3 bases are TGTGCCAGCAGTGAGATCCAGGCGAACACCGGGGAGCTGTTTTTT. Translating it yields CASSEIQANTGELFF.

This chain joins TRBV9 and TRBJ2-1, with D maybe TRBD2 (6 bases). The CDR3 spans 15 residues. V lost 0 bases, J lost 2 bases, and 9 bases lay in between. Germline CDR1 reads SGDLS; CDR2 reads YYNGEE. CDR3 coding DNA: TGTGCCAGCAGCGTAGCGGGGGAACCCTACAATGAGCAGTTCTTC. Protein: CASSVAGEPYNEQFF.